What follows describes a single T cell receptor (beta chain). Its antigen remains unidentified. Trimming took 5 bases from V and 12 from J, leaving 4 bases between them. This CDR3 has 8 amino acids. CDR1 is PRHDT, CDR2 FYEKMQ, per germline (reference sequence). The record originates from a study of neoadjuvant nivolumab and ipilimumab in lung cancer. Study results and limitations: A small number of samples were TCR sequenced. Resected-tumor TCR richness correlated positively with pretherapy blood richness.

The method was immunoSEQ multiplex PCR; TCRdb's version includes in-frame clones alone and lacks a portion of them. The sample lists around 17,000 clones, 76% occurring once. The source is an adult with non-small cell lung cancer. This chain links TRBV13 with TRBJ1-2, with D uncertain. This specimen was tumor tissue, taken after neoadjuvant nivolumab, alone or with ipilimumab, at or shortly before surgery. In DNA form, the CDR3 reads TGTGCCAGCAGCGTAAACACCTTC. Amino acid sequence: CASSVNTF.